Listed below are T cell receptor beta chains from one sample, sequenced in a study of blood T cell repertoires in COVID-19. The method was immunoSEQ multiplex PCR; TCRdb's version includes in-frame clones alone and lacks a portion of them. This sample has about 330,000 clones; over 70% occur once, and the top ten carry under 6%. The sample taken for sequencing was PBMCs or T cells enriched from blood (not recorded which). These receptor sequences come from a man aged 25-45 years who had recovered from COVID-19. Each CDR3 is given with its conserved first and last residue. A D gene is named only where the DNA matches it firmly. The listing skips clone size in some rows; elsewhere it reads once, few, many or a size class.

TRBV19	once	TRBD1	TRBJ1-2	CASRIPGQGIYGYTF	TGTGCCAGTAGGATTCCGGGACAGGGGATATATGGCTACACCTTC
TRBV18	.	.	TRBJ2-1	CASSPRGNGEQFF	TGTGCCAGCTCACCAAGAGGGAATGGTGAGCAGTTCTTC
TRBV6-1	many	.	TRBJ1-6	CASSEAGGDSPLHF	TGTGCCAGCAGTGAAGCAGGCGGAGATTCACCCCTCCACTTT
TRBV5-1	.	.	TRBJ2-7	CASSPTPQQGLTGEQYF	TGCGCCAGCAGCCCGACTCCCCAGCAGGGCCTTACTGGCGAGCAGTACTTC
TRBV5-1	.	TRBD1	TRBJ1-4	CASSDIQGSNEKLFF	TGCGCCAGCAGCGACATACAGGGGTCTAATGAAAAACTGTTTTTT
TRBV11-2	.	TRBD1	TRBJ1-1	CASSSTPGQGAAFF	TGTGCCAGCAGCTCCACACCTGGACAGGGCGCCGCTTTCTTT
TRBV18	.	TRBD2	TRBJ2-1	CASSPPVAGTYNEQFF	TGTGCCAGCTCACCACCGGTAGCGGGGACTTACAATGAGCAGTTCTTC
TRBV5-1	.	.	TRBJ1-4	CASSSQVATNEKLFF	TGCGCCAGCAGCTCCCAGGTGGCAACTAATGAAAAACTGTTTTTT
TRBV5-1	.	.	TRBJ1-4	CASREGATNEKLFF	TGCGCCAGCAGGGAGGGTGCAACTAATGAAAAACTGTTTTTT
TRBV7-9	.	TRBD1	TRBJ1-2	CASSATGTGDGYTF	TGTGCCAGCAGCGCGACCGGGACAGGAGATGGCTACACCTTC
TRBV3-1/TRBV3-2	.	TRBD2	TRBJ2-7	CASSQGTSLTYEQYF	TGTGCCAGCAGCCAAGGGACTAGCCTAACCTACGAGCAGTACTTC
TRBV5-4	.	.	TRBJ2-7	CASSTPLDGAYEQYF	TGTGCCAGCAGCACCCCGCTAGACGGTGCCTACGAGCAGTACTTC
TRBV6-1	once	TRBD1	TRBJ1-1	CASSEGGSTEAFF	TGTGCCAGCAGCGAAGGGGGCTCCACTGAAGCTTTCTTT
TRBV2	.	.	TRBJ2-3	CASSEKGIADTQYF	TGTGCCAGCAGTGAAAAGGGGATCGCAGATACGCAGTATTTT
TRBV28	.	TRBD2	TRBJ2-2	CASSYGLAGYGELFF	TGTGCCAGCAGTTATGGACTAGCGGGGTACGGGGAGCTGTTTTTT
TRBV10-2	few	.	TRBJ1-1	CASTEWGVDTEAFF	TGCGCCAGCACCGAATGGGGAGTGGACACTGAAGCTTTCTTT
TRBV6-5	.	.	TRBJ2-2	CASSYKGWTGELFF	TGTGCCAGCAGTTACAAGGGGTGGACCGGGGAGCTGTTTTTT
TRBV7-3	.	TRBD1	TRBJ2-1	CASSIDRGGEQFF	TGTGCCAGCAGCATAGACAGGGGCGGTGAGCAGTTCTTC
TRBV5-4	few	.	TRBJ2-7	CASSLEPDSNYEQYF	TGTGCCAGCAGCTTGGAGCCGGACAGCAATTACGAGCAGTACTTC
TRBV27	.	.	TRBJ2-3	CASSLTKTSYTDTQYF	TGTGCCAGCAGTTTAACCAAGACAAGCTACACAGATACGCAGTATTTT
TRBV5-8	few	TRBD2	TRBJ2-1	CASSYLTSGTDNEQFF	TGTGCCAGCAGCTACCTAACTAGCGGCACCGACAATGAGCAGTTCTTC
TRBV7-3	.	.	TRBJ2-6	CASSESATGSGANVLTF	TGTGCCAGCAGCGAGAGCGCTACAGGTTCCGGGGCCAACGTCCTGACTTTC
TRBV7-9	.	TRBD1	TRBJ1-1	CASSQTGSVTEAFF	TGTGCCAGCAGCCAGACAGGGTCGGTCACTGAAGCTTTCTTT
TRBV10-3	.	TRBD1	TRBJ2-7	CAISERTGNNYEQYF	TGTGCCATCAGCGAACGGACAGGGAACAACTACGAGCAGTACTTC
TRBV7-9	.	.	TRBJ2-7	CASSSHYEQYF	TGTGCCAGCAGCTCACACTACGAGCAGTACTTC
TRBV7-8	.	.	TRBJ1-6	CASNYRGYNSPLHF	TGTGCCAGCAACTACCGGGGGTATAATTCACCCCTCCACTTT
TRBV9	once	TRBD1	TRBJ1-4	CASSFGQGVDEKLFF	TGTGCCAGCAGCTTTGGACAGGGGGTGGACGAAAAACTGTTTTTT
TRBV5-1	.	TRBD1	TRBJ1-1	CASSRGQTLNTEAFF	TGCGCCAGCAGCAGGGGACAGACCTTAAACACTGAAGCTTTCTTT
TRBV5-1	.	.	TRBJ2-1	CASSLALSYNEQFF	TGCGCCAGCAGCTTGGCACTATCCTACAATGAGCAGTTCTTC
TRBV2	.	TRBD1	TRBJ1-2	CASTRTTGRTGGYTF	TGTGCCAGCACCAGAACGACAGGGCGGACTGGGGGCTACACCTTC
TRBV3-1/TRBV3-2	.	.	TRBJ1-4	CASSQLTGANEKLFF	TGTGCCAGCAGCCAACTCACCGGGGCTAATGAAAAACTGTTTTTT
TRBV5-4	.	.	TRBJ2-7	CASSLPGLALENF	TGTGCCAGCAGCTTACCGGGACTGGCGCTTGAGAACTTC
TRBV18	.	.	TRBJ2-7	CASSPGGVEQYF	TGTGCCAGCTCACCAGGAGGGGTTGAGCAGTACTTC
TRBV12-3/TRBV12-4	.	.	TRBJ1-5	CASKQGYQPQHF	TGTGCCAGCAAGCAGGGATATCAGCCCCAGCATTTT
TRBV11-2	.	TRBD2	TRBJ2-1	CASSLGLAGGYNEQFF	TGTGCCAGCAGCTTAGGACTAGCGGGGGGGTACAATGAGCAGTTCTTC
TRBV6-5	.	TRBD1	TRBJ1-4	CASSYWQGDEKLFF	TGTGCCAGCAGTTACTGGCAGGGGGATGAAAAACTGTTTTTT
TRBV11-3	.	TRBD1	TRBJ2-2	CASSFGQGAVGELFF	TGTGCCAGCAGCTTCGGCCAGGGGGCCGTTGGGGAGCTGTTTTTT
TRBV28	.	TRBD1	TRBJ2-1	CASSYLFGQGKDEQFF	TGTGCCAGCAGTTACCTATTTGGACAGGGTAAGGATGAGCAGTTCTTC
TRBV2	few	TRBD1	TRBJ2-7	CASRDRGLTYEQYF	TGTGCCAGCAGAGACAGGGGGCTTACCTACGAGCAGTACTTC
TRBV30	.	.	TRBJ2-2	CAWTHQGSGELFF	TGTGCCTGGACCCATCAGGGGTCCGGGGAGCTGTTTTTT
TRBV19	.	TRBD2	TRBJ2-7	CASSILAGENYEQYF	TGTGCCAGTAGTATTCTAGCGGGGGAGAACTACGAGCAGTACTTC
TRBV11-2	once	.	TRBJ2-7	CASSPGLWKGGTYEQYF	TGTGCCAGCAGCCCCGGATTATGGAAGGGAGGAACCTACGAGCAGTACTTC
TRBV24-1	.	.	TRBJ2-5	CARGGVTGETQYF	TGTGCCCGCGGAGGGGTGACGGGCGAGACCCAGTACTTC
TRBV3-1/TRBV3-2	.	.	TRBJ1-1	CASSQSHRLEAFF	TGTGCCAGCAGCCAAAGCCACAGGCTTGAAGCTTTCTTT
TRBV6-4	.	TRBD1	TRBJ2-7	CASSDGTGREQYF	TGTGCCAGCAGTGACGGGACAGGGCGCGAGCAGTACTTC
TRBV2	.	TRBD2	TRBJ2-2	CASTLSGGAHGELFF	TGTGCCAGCACTCTTAGCGGGGGGGCTCACGGGGAGCTGTTTTTT
TRBV7-9	.	.	TRBJ2-7	CASSLLAGAGEQYF	TGTGCCAGCAGCTTACTCGCGGGGGCGGGTGAGCAGTACTTC
TRBV4-1	once	.	TRBJ2-5	CASSQGPAGNQETQYF	TGCGCCAGCAGCCAAGGACCCGCAGGGAACCAAGAGACCCAGTACTTC
TRBV18	once	TRBD2	TRBJ2-3	CASSPPKTSGSMNTQYF	TGTGCCAGCTCACCACCGAAGACTAGCGGGTCCATGAATACGCAGTATTTT
TRBV3-1/TRBV3-2	.	.	TRBJ2-7	CASSQSAGLYEQYF	TGTGCCAGCAGCCAGTCCGCGGGCCTCTACGAGCAGTACTTC
TRBV28	.	.	TRBJ1-1	CASSYPLRSAGDAIRYTEAFF	TGTGCCAGCAGTTACCCCCTTCGGTCAGCGGGGGATGCGATTCGTTATACTGAAGCTTTCTTT
TRBV19	.	.	TRBJ1-1	CASRAATGNTEAFF	TGTGCCAGTAGGGCCGCGACAGGGAACACTGAAGCTTTCTTT
TRBV6-5	.	.	TRBJ1-5	CASSYTQGNQPQHF	TGTGCCAGCAGTTACACACAGGGTAATCAGCCCCAGCATTTT
TRBV7-9	few	.	TRBJ1-5	CASSLGADQPQHF	TGTGCCAGCAGCTTGGGGGCAGATCAGCCCCAGCATTTT
TRBV7-8	.	.	TRBJ1-5	CASSLDSQPQHF	TGTGCCAGCAGCTTAGATAGTCAGCCCCAGCATTTT
TRBV6-5	once	TRBD1	TRBJ2-2	CASRPRDRGPRELFF	TGTGCCAGCAGGCCCCGGGACAGGGGGCCCCGGGAGCTGTTTTTT
TRBV6-5	.	.	TRBJ2-7	CASSYMSGPSYEQYF	TGTGCCAGCAGTTACATGAGCGGGCCCTCCTACGAGCAGTACTTC
TRBV7-6	.	TRBD1	TRBJ1-6	CASSVRTGNNSPLHF	TGTGCCAGCAGCGTCCGGACAGGGAATAATTCACCCCTCCACTTT
TRBV11-2	.	.	TRBJ2-7	CASSPGNSYEQYF	TGTGCCAGCAGCCCCGGGAACTCCTACGAGCAGTACTTC
TRBV29-1	.	TRBD1	TRBJ1-2	CSVAGQGAGGYTF	TGCAGCGTGGCCGGACAGGGGGCGGGTGGCTACACCTTC